This TCR beta chain was identified in a study of T cell responses to AZD1222 COVID-19 vaccine. Study outcomes and limitations: Clonal diversity may have been underestimated, and the donors were mostly white British, with more females than males.

As to this clone: Antigen: not known.

Produced via immunoSEQ multiplex PCR; TCRdb's table is partial and in-frame only. This table has approximately 110,000 clones, roughly 90% appearing once. V was clipped by 1 base and J by 4 bases, with 19 bases between them. This CDR3 has 17 amino acids. CDR1 KGHSH and CDR2 LQKENI come from the germline V gene. This TCR was recovered from an adult in good health. The rearrangement links TRBV18 to TRBJ1-1, with D possibly matching TRBD1 (5 bases). Here the sequenced sample was peripheral blood, taken on day 0 of AZD1222 vaccination. CDR3 amino acids: CASSPLTPLDTGTEAFF. CDR3 bases: TGTGCCAGCTCACCACTGACCCCACTGGACACGGGCACTGAAGCTTTCTTT.